The 27 T cell receptor beta chains in this list originate from one sample, sequenced in a study of identical twins. MiXCR, run by TCRdb on the 5' RACE reads, gives a single entry per CDR3 protein. The table shows roughly 290,000 distinct CDR3 sequences, with about 8.1% occurring only once. The data were also submitted as part of a second study, on yellow fever vaccine responses in identical twins.

The sequenced material came from memory (CD45RO+) T cells sorted from blood. These receptors all come from a young woman in good health.

The chain combines TRBV20-1 with TRBJ1-2; D ambiguous. The V gene's germline CDR1 is DFQATT and CDR2 SNEGSKA (reference sequence). V was cut by 1 base and J by 4 bases, with 4 bases left in between. CDR3 length: 11 amino acids. The CDR3 region is CSARGPYGYTF. CDR3 bases: TGCAGTGCTAGAGGGCCCTATGGCTACACCTTC.

This chain connects TRBV5-1 to TRBJ2-5; D may match TRBD1 or TRBD2 (5 bases each). Germline V lookup: CDR1 SGHRS, CDR2 YFSETQ. Between the trimmed V and J ends, which lost 0 bases and 5 bases, there was a span of 11 bases. CDR3 length: 14 residues. The CDR3 region has the DNA TGCGCCAGCAGCTTGGGGTCCGGGACGGAGACCCAGTACTTC. It yields the protein CASSLGSGTETQYF.

This clonotype was recorded at least ten times. The V and J genes are TRBV28 and TRBJ2-4; D possibly corresponds to TRBD1 (6 bases). Trimming left V 6 bases short and J 7 bases short, with 22 bases between. The CDR3 runs to 16 residues. In germline, CDR1 is MDHEN, CDR2 SYDVKM. The CDR3 sequence: CASSESGTNVGNIQYF. DNA of the CDR3: TGTGCCAGCAGCGAATCCGGGACAAATGTTGGGAACATTCAGTACTTC.

This clonotype has more than one count but fewer than ten. The chain combines TRBV20-1 with TRBJ1-5, with D perhaps TRBD1 (6 bases). The CDR3 runs to 14 residues. Trimming took off 0 bases at V and 2 bases at J, with 8 bases between the two ends. Looked up from germline, CDR1 is DFQATT and CDR2 is SNEGSKA (reference sequence). CDR3 loop: CSARDPGGNQPQHF. CDR3 DNA: TGCAGTGCTAGAGATCCAGGGGGCAATCAGCCCCAGCATTTT.

This clonotype was picked up many times. The chain has TRBV10-2 and TRBJ2-3, with 12 bases matching TRBD2. V was pared by 0 bases and J by 2 bases, with 6 bases of the junction left unmatched. Germline values: CDR1 WSHSY, CDR2 SAAADI. The CDR3 is 18 amino acids. CDR3 amino acids: CASSESGLAGGHTDTQYF. In DNA, the CDR3 is TGCGCCAGCAGTGAGTCAGGGCTAGCGGGAGGGCACACAGATACGCAGTATTTT.

This chain connects TRBV20-1 to TRBJ1-5; TRBD1 matches 8 bases. There are 16 residues in the CDR3. Per germline, CDR1 DFQATT and CDR2 SNEGSKA (reference sequence). V was pared by 0 bases and J by 7 bases, with 11 bases of the junction left unmatched. CDR3 in amino acids: CSARDREQGVAQPQHF. As DNA, the CDR3 is TGCAGTGCTAGAGATAGAGAACAGGGGGTAGCACAGCCCCAGCATTTT.

V is TRBV18 and J is TRBJ2-5, with 11 bases identical to TRBD2. J gave up 2 bases and V 3 bases, and 8 bases lay outside the gene matches. CDR3 length: 17 residues. Germline-derived CDR1 and CDR2 are KGHSH and LQKENI. The CDR3 here is CASSPAFGTSGQETQYF. The DNA for the CDR3 is TGTGCCAGCTCACCTGCCTTTGGGACTAGCGGACAAGAGACCCAGTACTTC.

This clonotype has ten or more counts. The rearrangement joins TRBV7-8 to TRBJ2-7; maybe TRBD2 (5 bases). This CDR3 region has 13 residues. CDR1 and CDR2 from the germline V gene are SGHVS and FQNEAQ. V lost 2 bases and J 6 bases, leaving 11 bases between the germline ends. Here the CDR3 reads CASSLYLAGEQYF. CDR3 bases: TGTGCCAGCAGCTTATACCTAGCTGGCGAGCAGTACTTC.

This clonotype was detected ten times or more. The rearrangement links TRBV9 to TRBJ1-3; D unresolved. Germline V lookup: CDR1 SGDLS, CDR2 YYNGEE. This CDR3 contains 14 residues. Trimming shortened V by 0 bases and J by 4 bases, and 8 bases separated the two germline ends. This CDR3 is CASSVAGVGNTIYF. CDR3 sequence (DNA): TGTGCCAGCAGCGTAGCTGGGGTCGGAAACACCATATATTTT.

The chain uses TRBV19 and TRBJ1-3; D is unresolved. Germline lookup yields CDR1 LNHDA and CDR2 SQIVND (reference sequence). The CDR3 contains 14 residues. With 5 bases removed from V and 4 bases from J, the gap between germline ends came to 12 bases. The CDR3 sequence is CASSPPAVGNTIYF. CDR3 in DNA: TGTGCCAGTAGTCCCCCCGCAGTCGGAAACACCATATATTTT.

CDR3 residues: CASRLQTANHYGYTF. The CDR3 DNA reads as TGTGCCAGCAGGCTCCAGACGGCGAATCACTATGGCTACACCTTC. The chain carries TRBV2 and TRBJ1-2, with D unclear. This CDR3 contains 15 residues. Germline values: CDR1 SNHLY, CDR2 FYNNEI. The V and J ends lost 6 bases and 3 bases respectively, with 17 bases between them.

This sequence joins TRBV6-1 and TRBJ2-1; maybe TRBD2 (7 bases). In germline, CDR1 is MNHNS, CDR2 SASEGT. The V and J ends lost 6 bases and 2 bases respectively, with 20 bases between them. The CDR3 runs 17 residues. DNA of the CDR3: TGTGCCAGCAGGGAAAGGGGGAAGCGGGGAACCTACAATGAGCAGTTCTTC. Its translation is CASRERGKRGTYNEQFF.

V gene TRBV5-5 combines with J gene TRBJ2-5; D may be TRBD2 (5 bases). The V end lost 6 bases, the J end lost 4 bases, and 16 bases lay between the germline ends. The CDR3 runs to 14 residues. Germline V gives CDR1 SGHKS, CDR2 YYEKEE (reference sequence). The DNA of the CDR3 is TGTGCCAGCACCCTCCGGGGAATACGAGAGACCCAGTACTTC. Amino acids: CASTLRGIRETQYF.

This clonotype was counted many times. The V call is TRBV6-2 or TRBV6-3, the J call TRBJ2-5; 11 bases are a match to TRBD2. With V trimmed by 2 bases and J by 3 bases, 5 bases remained unmatched. Germline CDR1 and CDR2: MNHEY and SVGEGT. This CDR3 contains 16 residues. The CDR3 here is CASSYRGLAAKETQYF. CDR3 nucleotide sequence: TGTGCCAGCAGTTACCGGGGACTAGCGGCGAAAGAGACCCAGTACTTC.

This clonotype occurred many times. The chain couples TRBV20-1 to TRBJ2-1, with TRBD2 matching 10 bases. Unmatched junction bases numbered 5, after V lost 1 base and J lost 8 bases. The germline CDR1 and CDR2 sequences are DFQATT and SNEGSKA (reference sequence). The CDR3 is made up of 14 amino acids. CDR3 sequence (DNA): TGCAGTGCTAGAGCAACTAGCGGGGTCTATGAGCAGTTCTTC. Protein sequence: CSARATSGVYEQFF.

At least ten counts were recorded for this clonotype. This chain connects TRBV5-1 to TRBJ1-4; D is unresolved. This CDR3 comprises 16 residues. The V end was cut by 0 bases, the J end by 0 bases, with 9 bases between. Germline CDR1 is SGHRS and CDR2 is YFSETQ. CDR3 amino acids: CASSLVGPSTNEKLFF. The CDR3 DNA reads as TGCGCCAGCAGCTTGGTGGGCCCCTCAACTAATGAAAAACTGTTTTTT.

This clonotype was recorded many times. The V gene is TRBV12-3 or TRBV12-4, the J gene TRBJ2-7; D is undetermined. The CDR3 covers 13 residues. V dropped 1 base and J dropped 0 bases, with 4 bases sitting between them. CDR3 sequence reads: CASSLGNSYEQYF. CDR3 DNA sequence: TGTGCCAGCAGTTTAGGCAACTCCTACGAGCAGTACTTC.

This clonotype was picked up many times. The rearrangement joins TRBV5-1 to TRBJ2-3; no clear D. V lost 0 bases and J 4 bases, leaving 15 bases between the germline ends. The germline CDR1 and CDR2 sequences are SGHRS and YFSETQ. The CDR3 has 16 residues. The chain's CDR3 is CASSLAVAMSADTQYF. DNA of the CDR3: TGCGCCAGCAGCTTGGCGGTCGCTATGTCAGCAGATACGCAGTATTTT.

This chain connects TRBV11-1 to TRBJ2-1; the match to TRBD2 covers 9 bases. This CDR3 region has 18 residues. The germline V gene encodes CDR1 SGHAT and CDR2 FQDESV (reference sequence). The J segment lost 7 bases and the V segment lost 2 bases, leaving 15 bases of the junction unmatched. CDR3 loop: CASSLLNSNLAGGNEQFF. In DNA form, the CDR3 reads TGTGCCAGCAGCTTACTTAATTCCAATCTTGCGGGGGGGAATGAGCAGTTCTTC.

The chain links TRBV3-1 to TRBJ2-5; TRBD2 matches at 10 bases. CDR1 and CDR2 from the germline V gene are LGHDT and YNNKEL (reference sequence). CDR3 length: 16 residues. J gave up 4 bases and V 0 bases, and 5 bases lay outside the gene matches. The CDR3 loop reads CASSQDKLAGLETQYF. CDR3 DNA sequence: TGTGCCAGCAGCCAAGATAAACTAGCGGGGCTAGAGACCCAGTACTTC.

The CDR3 region has the DNA TGTGCCAGCTCACCGGGACAGGGATGGGAGACCCAGTACTTC. Translated: CASSPGQGWETQYF. The chain employs TRBV18 and TRBJ2-5, with 9 bases that match TRBD1. CDR1 is KGHSH, CDR2 LQKENI, per germline. The CDR3 contains 14 residues. V lost 3 bases and J lost 5; bases outside the gene matches: 4.

Here the CDR3 reads CASSLHGPNTGELFF. DNA of the CDR3: TGTGCCAGCAGCCTCCACGGACCAAACACCGGGGAGCTGTTTTTT. The V gene is TRBV11-1, the J gene TRBJ2-2; D is undetermined. CDR1 SGHAT and CDR2 FQDESV come from the germline V gene (reference sequence). V shed 5 bases and J shed 2 bases, with 12 bases lying between them. This CDR3 is built from 15 residues.

The sample holds a few counts of this clonotype. The rearrangement links TRBV6-1 to TRBJ2-4; 9 positions agree with TRBD2. V lost 9 bases and J lost 2; bases outside the gene matches: 14. Per germline, CDR1 MNHNS and CDR2 SASEGT. The CDR3 sequence is 17 residues long. DNA of the CDR3: TGTGCCAGTACCGATTTGGGGCGGGGGGGCCCCAAAAACATTCAGTACTTC. As protein: CASTDLGRGGPKNIQYF.

This clonotype was seen more than once but under ten times. V is TRBV7-9 and J is TRBJ1-5; D perhaps matches TRBD1 (5 bases). The CDR3 is 15 amino acids. Germline CDR1 SEHNR, CDR2 FQNEAQ (reference sequence). Trimming shortened V by 1 base and J by 0 bases, and 7 bases separated the two germline ends. The CDR3 reads CASSLEGNSNQPQHF. CDR3 bases: TGTGCCAGCAGCTTAGAGGGGAATAGCAATCAGCCCCAGCATTTT.

This clonotype was observed a few times. The chain carries TRBV6-5 and TRBJ2-5, with D possibly being TRBD1 (5 bases). Germline CDR1 is MNHEY and CDR2 is SVGAGI. The V end lost 2 bases, the J end lost 4 bases, and 14 bases lay between the germline ends. CDR3 length: 15 residues. The CDR3 DNA follows: TGTGCCAGCAGTTACGGTGGGGCAGAAGGAGAGACCCAGTACTTC. Translation gives CASSYGGAEGETQYF.

This clonotype was found many times. This chain connects TRBV12-3 or TRBV12-4 to TRBJ1-5; a weak D match, TRBD1 (6 bases). This CDR3 is 16 amino acids long. Trimming shortened V by 3 bases and J by 3 bases, and 15 bases separated the two germline ends. The CDR3 DNA sequence: TGTGCCAGCAGTTTTGGGGGGGCTGAGGCCAATCAGCCCCAGCATTTT. It codes for CASSFGGAEANQPQHF.

This clonotype has just a few counts. The rearrangement joins TRBV2 to TRBJ2-7; D is ambiguous. CDR1 SNHLY and CDR2 FYNNEI come from the germline V gene. CDR3 length equals 11 residues. The V and J ends lost 5 bases and 6 bases respectively, with 8 bases between them. The CDR3 DNA reads as TGTGCCAGCAGTATGGACGGCGAGCAGTACTTC. This gives the protein CASSMDGEQYF.